Following are 12 T cell receptor beta chains from one sample sequenced in a study of blood T cell repertoires in COVID-19 (TCRdb year 2020). The library was built by means of the immunoSEQ multiplex PCR assay. Not all clones reach the TCRdb copy of this immuneACCESS table, which keeps in-frame sequences only. Checked studies attribute under half of the gap to unresolved V genes and leave the rest unexplained. Present in this sample are 300,000 to 450,000 clones, about 87% of which were seen just once. About 3% of the sample rests with the top ten. Material: peripheral blood. The receptors were sampled from a human donor in a cohort sampled during active COVID-19.

The J gene is TRBJ2-5, the V gene TRBV7-2; 7 bases fit TRBD2. V shed 5 bases and J 3 bases; nucleotides not matched to a gene: 6. The CDR3 runs 14 residues. Germline values: CDR1 SGHTA, CDR2 FQGNSA. The CDR3, as DNA: TGTGCCAGCAGCCGGACTAGGCGCGAAGAGACCCAGTACTTC. Translated, it gives CASSRTRREETQYF.

This CDR3 is CASRPGITYNEQFF. DNA for the CDR3: TGTGCCAGTCGACCCGGGATCACCTACAATGAGCAGTTCTTC. The chain is built from TRBV4-2 and TRBJ2-1, with a tentative D call TRBD2 (5 bases). Per the germline V gene, CDR1 is LGHNA and CDR2 is YNFKEQ. V gave up 9 bases and J gave up 2 bases, with 14 bases separating them. The CDR3 covers 14 residues.

V and J are TRBV30 and TRBJ1-2; weak D call: TRBD1 (6 bases). The germline V gene encodes CDR1 GTSNPN and CDR2 SVGIG (reference sequence). The CDR3 spans 14 residues. The ends were cut back, 5 bases at V and 4 bases at J, with 17 bases in the middle. CDR3 sequence reads: CAWAHKGVGYGYTF. In nucleotides, the CDR3 is TGTGCCTGGGCCCACAAGGGGGTGGGCTATGGCTACACCTTC.

The chain employs TRBV5-1 and TRBJ1-4; D uncertain. V was cut by 0 bases and J by 8 bases, with 11 bases left in between. The CDR3 sequence is 14 residues long. Germline assignment: CDR1 SGHRS and CDR2 YFSETQ. CDR3 amino acids: CASSLGRAGEKLFF. The CDR3 DNA sequence: TGCGCCAGCAGCTTGGGACGGGCGGGCGAAAAACTGTTTTTT. The full variable domain, its missing parts supplied by reference TRBV5-1 and TRBJ1-4, is KAGVTQTPRYLIKTRGQQVTLSCSPISGHRSVSWYQQTPGQGLQFLFEYFSETQRNKGNFPGRFSGRQFSNSRSEMNVSTLELGDSALYLCASSLGRAGEKLFFGSGTQLSVL.

This chain uses TRBV19 with TRBJ1-6; tentatively, D is TRBD1 (5 bases). The CDR3 consists of 12 residues. The V and J ends lost 6 bases and 6 bases respectively, with 6 bases between them. Germline lookup yields CDR1 LNHDA and CDR2 SQIVND (reference sequence). Here the CDR3 reads CASSGGNSPLHF. CDR3 DNA sequence: TGTGCCAGTAGCGGGGGTAATTCACCCCTCCACTTT.

The chain combines TRBV30 with TRBJ1-1, with D possibly TRBD1 on 5 matching bases. The CDR3 runs to 16 residues. Per the germline V gene, CDR1 is GTSNPN and CDR2 is SVGIG (reference sequence). V was pared by 3 bases and J by 13 bases, with 30 bases between. The CDR3 DNA sequence: TGTGCCTGGAGGAGGGCGGGAGTCCGGGGGAGCAATAGCGGTTTCTTT. This translates into CAWRRAGVRGSNSGFF.

This clone showed up just once. This chain connects TRBV4-1 to TRBJ2-7; the D is unclear. CDR1 and CDR2 from the germline V gene are MGHRA and YSYEKL. This CDR3 is built from 14 residues. The V end was cut by 0 bases, the J end by 0 bases, with 6 bases between. The CDR3 here is CASSQERSSYEQYF. DNA for the CDR3: TGCGCCAGCAGCCAAGAGCGGAGCTCCTACGAGCAGTACTTC.

The V gene is TRBV9, the J gene TRBJ1-1; weak D call: TRBD1 (6 bases). CDR1 is SGDLS, CDR2 YYNGEE, per germline. This CDR3 has 16 amino acids. V was shortened by 3 bases and J by 0 bases, with 15 bases between the two germline ends. Written as DNA, the CDR3 is TGTGCCAGCAGCGCCACGGGGGGCTTTATGAACACTGAAGCTTTCTTT. Its protein is CASSATGGFMNTEAFF.

The chain has TRBV5-1 and TRBJ2-5; 12 nucleotides line up with TRBD2. This CDR3 is built from 16 residues. CDR1 and CDR2 (germline): SGHRS, YFSETQ. The junction had 9 bases not matched to a gene; V was cut back by 4 bases and J by 5 bases. CDR3 sequence reads: CASSPSSGRAHETQYF. In DNA form, the CDR3 reads TGCGCCAGCAGCCCTTCTAGCGGGAGGGCCCATGAGACCCAGTACTTC.

The rearrangement joins TRBV28 to TRBJ2-1; the match to TRBD2 covers 7 bases. The CDR3 sequence is 15 residues long. The germline gives CDR1 MDHEN, CDR2 SYDVKM. V shed 3 bases, J shed 2 bases, and the junction held 4 bases outside the gene matches. Here the CDR3 DNA reads TGTGCCAGCAGTTTTCGGGAGGCGGCCTACAATGAGCAGTTCTTC. This translates into CASSFREAAYNEQFF. Full variable domain (remainder filled in from reference TRBV28 and TRBJ2-1): DVKVTQSSRYLVKRTGEKVFLECVQDMDHENMFWYRQDPGLGLRLIYFSYDVKMKEKGDIPEGYSVSREKKERFSLILESASTNQTSMYLCASSFREAAYNEQFFGPGTRLTVL.

The chain recombines TRBV2 with TRBJ1-5; 9 bases are shared with TRBD1. The CDR3 contains 14 residues. Germline V lookup: CDR1 SNHLY, CDR2 FYNNEI. V lost 8 bases to trimming and J lost 4 bases; unmatched junction nucleotides: 6. CDR3 residues: CASRVGTGNQPQHF. The CDR3 DNA sequence: TGTGCCAGCCGAGTCGGGACAGGGAATCAGCCCCAGCATTTT.

The CDR3 DNA is TGTGCCAGCAGCGCAGCGGGGGGGCCAGATACGCAGTATTTT. It encodes CASSAAGGPDTQYF. The chain links TRBV9 to TRBJ2-3, with TRBD2 matching 10 bases. V lost 3 bases, J lost 4 bases, and 2 bases stayed unmatched. There are 14 residues in the CDR3. Germline lookup yields CDR1 SGDLS and CDR2 YYNGEE.